This TCR beta chain originates from a study of blood T cell repertoires in COVID-19. Clones were sequenced by immunoSEQ multiplex PCR, and TCRdb holds only the in-frame ones, with some missing. Among a few hundred thousand clones listed, over 75% were seen once. The trim removed 5 bases at V and 4 bases at J, leaving 7 bases unmatched. This CDR3 region has 15 residues. The germline V gene encodes CDR1 SGHTA and CDR2 FQGNSA. The sequencing input was PBMCs or T cells enriched from blood (not recorded which). This sequence originates from a woman in her late teens or twenties who had been exposed to COVID-19. The rearrangement links TRBV7-2 to TRBJ2-1; 8 bases fit TRBD2. The CDR3 here is CASSKFSGVYNEQFF. The CDR3 coding sequence is TGTGCCAGCAGCAAGTTTAGCGGGGTTTACAATGAGCAGTTCTTC. The full variable domain, its missing parts supplied by reference TRBV7-2 and TRBJ2-1, is GAGVSQSPSNKVTEKGKDVELRCDPISGHTALYWYRQSLGQGLEFLIYFQGNSAPDKSGLPSDRFSAERTGGSVSTLTIQRTQQEDSAVYLCASSKFSGVYNEQFFGPGTRLTVL.